A selection of T cell receptor beta chains follows, all from one sample in a study of blood T cell repertoires in COVID-19. TCRdb keeps only in-frame clones here, not all; method: immunoSEQ multiplex PCR. In the table there are 200,000 or so clones, roughly 90% of which are singletons. The material sequenced was peripheral blood. These TCRs come from a woman aged 45 to 65 with acute or convalescent COVID-19. CDR3s include the opening cysteine and the closing phenylalanine or tryptophan. Fields, in order: D gene, clone size, V gene, J gene, CDR3 DNA, CDR3 protein. A D gene is named only where the DNA matches it firmly. Clone size, where shown, is once, few, many, or a class for clones that have expanded.

>TRBD1|once|TRBV4-1|TRBJ2-2
TGCGCCAGCAGCCAAGCGGGACAGGGGGGAATCGGGGAGCTGTTTTTT
CASSQAGQGGIGELFF
>TRBD1|few|TRBV12-3/TRBV12-4|TRBJ1-1
TGTGCCAGCAGTTTAGAGGGGGCGATTGCTTTCTTT
CASSLEGAIAFF
>-|-|TRBV10-3|TRBJ1-5
TGTGCCATCAGAACCGACGGCGGGAGCAATCAGCCCCAGCATTTT
CAIRTDGGSNQPQHF
>-|-|TRBV18|TRBJ1-2
TGTGCCAGCTCACCAAACACGGCGGGCGATGGCTACACCTTC
CASSPNTAGDGYTF
>TRBD2|few|TRBV5-1|TRBJ2-7
TGCGCCAGCAGCCCCAGCGGGGGCCCCTACGAGCAGTACTTC
CASSPSGGPYEQYF
>-|few|TRBV2|TRBJ1-1
TGTGCCAGCAGTGTAAAGGGGGACACTGAAGCTTTCTTT
CASSVKGDTEAFF
>-|-|TRBV6-5|TRBJ1-5
TGTGCCAGCAGTTACAACAGGGACCTTCAGCCCCAGCATTTT
CASSYNRDLQPQHF
>-|-|TRBV7-3|TRBJ1-1
TGTGCCAGCAGCTTAGGAGTCAGGGCCATGAACACTGAAGCTTTCTTT
CASSLGVRAMNTEAFF
>-|-|TRBV19|TRBJ1-6
TGTGCCAGTAGTATCACCAGCTCCTATAATTCACCCCTCCACTTT
CASSITSSYNSPLHF
>-|-|TRBV13|TRBJ2-3
TGTGCCAGCAGCTTCATAACTAGCACAGATACGCAGTATTTT
CASSFITSTDTQYF
>TRBD1|-|TRBV18|TRBJ1-2
TGTGCCAGCTCACCGTCGCCGGGACAGGGGGGCTACACCTTC
CASSPSPGQGGYTF
>-|-|TRBV7-9|TRBJ2-5
TGTGCCAGCAGCCCAGGACTACGCCAAGAGACCCAGTACTTC
CASSPGLRQETQYF
>-|-|TRBV19|TRBJ1-5
TGTGCCAGTAGTATAGTGCCAGGGGAGGGACAGCCCCAGCATTTT
CASSIVPGEGQPQHF
>TRBD2|-|TRBV2|TRBJ2-6
TGTGCCAGCAGACCTTTAGCGGGGGGGCCCTCTGGGGCCAACGTCCTGACTTTC
CASRPLAGGPSGANVLTF
>-|-|TRBV27|TRBJ1-2
TGTGCCAGCAGTTTGGGGCCCCTCTATGGCTACACCTTC
CASSLGPLYGYTF
>TRBD2|-|TRBV2|TRBJ2-3
TGTGCCAGCAGTACTAGAACTAGCGGGGGGACAAATACGCAGTATTTT
CASSTRTSGGTNTQYF
>TRBD1|-|TRBV5-1|TRBJ2-3
TGCGCCAGCAGACGAACCGGGACAGCTTACACAGATACGCAGTATTTT
CASRRTGTAYTDTQYF
>TRBD2|-|TRBV13|TRBJ2-7
TGTGCCAGCAGCTTAGATGTCGGGGGGAAGGAGCAGTACTTC
CASSLDVGGKEQYF
>-|-|TRBV7-2|TRBJ2-7
TGTGCCACACAAAGGGACTTCTGGGGAGAGCAGTACTTC
CATQRDFWGEQYF
>-|-|TRBV7-8|TRBJ2-1
TGTGCCAGCAGTAGTGTTGGGGGGAGCTCCTACAATGAGCAGTTCTTC
CASSSVGGSSYNEQFF
>TRBD2|-|TRBV9|TRBJ2-7
TGTGCCAGCAGCGTAGCTCCGGGAGGAGCCTACGAGCAGTACTTC
CASSVAPGGAYEQYF
>-|-|TRBV29-1|TRBJ2-1
TGCACCCCTGCCGGGGGTCTCCTTTACAATGAGCAGTTCTTC
CTPAGGLLYNEQFF
>TRBD1|few|TRBV5-4|TRBJ2-7
TGTGCCAGCAGCCTGACAGGGGTCGAGCAGTACTTC
CASSLTGVEQYF
>-|-|TRBV7-9|TRBJ1-6
TGTGCCAGCAGCTTCACATCCGGACAGAACTATAATTCACCCCTCCACTTT
CASSFTSGQNYNSPLHF
>-|-|TRBV30|TRBJ2-5
TGTGCCTGGAGTGTCAAGGGGCTCGGAGAGACCCAGTACTTC
CAWSVKGLGETQYF
>-|-|TRBV5-6|TRBJ2-7
TGTGCCAGCAGCTTGGCAGGGGCGAGCTCCTACGAGCAGTACTTC
CASSLAGASSYEQYF
>-|-|TRBV29-1|TRBJ2-1
TGCAGCGTTGGGTTAGCGCCGAGCTCCTACAATGAGCAGTTCTTC
CSVGLAPSSYNEQFF
>-|-|TRBV6-2/TRBV6-3|TRBJ1-5
TGTGCCAGCAGTTTCTCGGGAGGTAATCAGCCCCAGCATTTT
CASSFSGGNQPQHF
>-|once|TRBV21-1|TRBJ2-6
TGTGCCAGCAGCCACCGGGACAGGGGGAGAGGGGCCAACGTCCTGACTTTC
CASSHRDRGRGANVLTF
>TRBD2|-|TRBV29-1|TRBJ2-1
TGCAGCGTTGACCAAGGACTAGCGGGAACTAGTGATGAGCAGTTCTTC
CSVDQGLAGTSDEQFF
>TRBD1|-|TRBV29-1|TRBJ1-1
TGCAGCGTTGGCCAGGGGGTGGCTGAAGCTTTCTTT
CSVGQGVAEAFF
>-|-|TRBV6-6|TRBJ1-1
TGTGCCAGCAGCCCGCCGGCGGACACTGAAGCTTTCTTT
CASSPPADTEAFF
>-|-|TRBV3-1/TRBV3-2|TRBJ1-4
TGTGCCAGCAGTCAAGGCGTCGAAAAACTGTTTTTT
CASSQGVEKLFF
>TRBD1|-|TRBV25-1|TRBJ2-7
TGTGCCAGCAGTGCCTCGACAGGGGAATCCTACGAGCAGTACTTC
CASSASTGESYEQYF
>-|-|TRBV9|TRBJ1-3
TGTGCCAGCAGCGTACGGGGGGGAAACACCATATATTTT
CASSVRGGNTIYF
>TRBD1|-|TRBV29-1|TRBJ1-2
TGCAGCGGGGGACAGTTTAACTATGGCTACACCTTC
CSGGQFNYGYTF
>TRBD1|-|TRBV2|TRBJ1-1
TGTGCCAGCAGTGGGACAGGGCAGGCTGAAGCTTTCTTT
CASSGTGQAEAFF
>TRBD2|-|TRBV2|TRBJ2-7
TGTGCCAGCAACGGCGGGAGTCCCGAGCAGTACTTC
CASNGGSPEQYF